One T cell receptor beta chain is described in this entry. This sample is part of a study of blood T cell repertoires in COVID-19. The overall study: The study drew acute and convalescent COVID-19 samples from the United States, Italy and Spain.

The V end was cut by 5 bases, the J end by 6 bases, with 14 bases between. Germline CDR1 MDHEN, CDR2 SYDVKM. The CDR3 is 14 residues long. Authors' methods: Reference gene primer amplification gave estimated nucleated cell counts. Libraries were prepared by immunoSEQ multiplex PCR; TCRdb keeps only in-frame clonotypes and omits some of them. The DNA was the basis for D and trimming; V, J and clone size are from that table. Here the sample spans tens of thousands of clones, over 80% being singletons. What was sequenced was peripheral blood. The chain combines TRBV28 with TRBJ2-1; TRBD2 is a possible D gene (6 bases). The source is a man in his 60s with acute or convalescent COVID-19. In DNA form, the CDR3 reads TGTGCCAGCAGTGAGGACTGGGGGGTCAATGAGCAGTTCTTC. Its protein is CASSEDWGVNEQFF.